The 7 T cell receptor beta chains below come from one sample, sequenced in a study of T cells in Graves' hyperthyroidism and ophthalmopathy. TCR beta CDR3 region amplification was performed from RNA transcripts. First-round RT-PCR of the TCR CDR3 relied on the HTBI primer set. TCRdb ran MiXCR on the multiplex PCR reads and lists one entry per CDR3 protein. The data contain around 540,000 distinct CDR3 sequences, roughly 46% of them singletons. The sample consisted of peripheral blood or thyroid tissue (not recorded which). The source of these receptors is a woman aged 18-30 years with Graves' hyperthyroidism.

There are many counts of this clonotype. The chain is built from TRBV5-1 and TRBJ2-6, with TRBD1 matching over 12 bases. This CDR3 contains 17 residues. Unmatched junction bases numbered 5, after V lost 5 bases and J lost 2 bases. CDR1 and CDR2 from the germline V gene are SGHRS and YFSETQ. The CDR3 sequence: CASSTGQGAAGANVLTF. CDR3 DNA sequence: TGCGCCAGCAGTACGGGACAGGGGGCTGCTGGGGCCAACGTCCTGACTTTC.

The rearrangement links TRBV7-2 to TRBJ2-3; 7 bases fit TRBD2. The germline V gene encodes CDR1 SGHTA and CDR2 FQGNSA. The length of the CDR3 is 14 residues. The V segment lost 1 base and the J segment 4 bases; nucleotides outside the gene matches: 2. The CDR3 DNA reads TGTGCCAGCAGCTTAGGTGGGAGGGCAGATACGCAGTATTTT. Encoded protein: CASSLGGRADTQYF.

The chain is built from TRBV23-1 and TRBJ2-2; unclear D gene. TRBV23-1 is an open reading frame whose function is uncertain. V shed 5 bases and J shed 0 bases, with 16 bases lying between them. This CDR3 spans 17 amino acids. CDR3 sequence: CASSARTWSTNTGELFF. The DNA for the CDR3 is TGCGCCAGCAGTGCCCGAACGTGGAGTACGAACACCGGGGAGCTGTTTTTT.

This clonotype was seen a handful of times. This chain connects TRBV19 to TRBJ2-5; no clear D. The germline CDR1 and CDR2 sequences are LNHDA and SQIVND (reference sequence). This CDR3 has 13 amino acids. V lost 3 bases to trimming and J lost 1 base, with 6 bases between them. DNA of the CDR3: TGTGCCAGTAGTATCGCGGCCCAAGAGACCCAGTACTTC. As protein: CASSIAAQETQYF. Filled out from reference TRBV19 and TRBJ2-5, the complete variable domain reads DGGITQSPKYLFRKEGQNVTLSCEQNLNHDAMYWYRQDPGQGLRLIYYSQIVNDFQKGDIAEGYSVSREKKESFPLTVTSAQKNPTAFYLCASSIAAQETQYFGPGTRLLVL.

This clonotype came up a few times. The chain recombines TRBV7-9 with TRBJ1-6; D is uncertain. Germline loops: CDR1 SEHNR, CDR2 FQNEAQ (reference sequence). V lost 2 bases to trimming and J lost 9 bases, with 14 bases between them. The CDR3 is 15 amino acids. The chain's CDR3 is CASSLSSSSGSPLHF. The CDR3 nucleotides read TGTGCCAGCAGCTTATCGTCCAGTTCGGGTTCACCCCTCCACTTT.

This clonotype was seen only a few times. V and J are TRBV7-6 and TRBJ2-6; 10 bases match TRBD1. Germline V gene sequence: CDR1 SGHVS, CDR2 FNYEAQ. The CDR3 loop spans 16 amino acids. J was trimmed by 2 bases and V by 5 bases; bases with no gene match: 3. The CDR3: CASSQGTGAGANVLTF. In DNA, the CDR3 is TGTGCCAGCAGCCAAGGGACAGGGGCTGGGGCCAACGTCCTGACTTTC.

In its sample, this clonotype was seen many times. Here the CDR3 reads CASSDRASGGYTF. In nucleotides, the CDR3 is TGTGCCAGCAGTGACAGGGCTTCTGGAGGCTACACCTTC. The rearrangement uses TRBV7-3 and TRBJ1-2; 7 bases are shared with TRBD1. Per germline, CDR1 SGHTA and CDR2 FQGTGA. V lost 6 bases to trimming and J lost 8 bases; unmatched junction nucleotides: 9. This CDR3 comprises 13 residues. Looking up the rest from reference TRBV7-3 and TRBJ1-2 gives the full variable domain: GAGVSQTPSNKVTEKGKYVELRCDPISGHTALYWYRQSLGQGPEFLIYFQGTGAADDSGLPNDRFFAVRPEGSVSTLKIQRTERGDSAVYLCASSDRASGGYTFGSGTRLTVV.